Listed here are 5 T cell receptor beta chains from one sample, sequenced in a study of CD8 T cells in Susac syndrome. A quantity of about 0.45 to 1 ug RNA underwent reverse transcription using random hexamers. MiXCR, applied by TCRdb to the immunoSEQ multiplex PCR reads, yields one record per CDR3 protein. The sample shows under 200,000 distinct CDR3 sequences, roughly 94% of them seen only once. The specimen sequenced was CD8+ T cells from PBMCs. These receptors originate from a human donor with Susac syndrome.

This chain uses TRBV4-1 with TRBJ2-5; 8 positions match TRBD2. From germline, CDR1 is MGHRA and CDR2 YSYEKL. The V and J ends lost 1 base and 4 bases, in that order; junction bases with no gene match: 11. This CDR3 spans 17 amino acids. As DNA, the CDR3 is TGCGCCAGCAGCCAAGCGCCTAGCGGGCTCCTTCTAGAGACCCAGTACTTC. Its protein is CASSQAPSGLLLETQYF.

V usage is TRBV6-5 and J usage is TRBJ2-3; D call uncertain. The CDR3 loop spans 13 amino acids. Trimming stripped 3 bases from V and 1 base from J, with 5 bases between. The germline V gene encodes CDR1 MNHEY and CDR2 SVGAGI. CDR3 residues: CASSYQGTDTQYF. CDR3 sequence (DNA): TGTGCCAGCAGTTATCAGGGCACAGATACGCAGTATTTT.

DNA of the CDR3: TGTGCCAGCAGCTTAACCAGCGGGGGGGTGAATGAGCAGTTCTTC. Its protein product is CASSLTSGGVNEQFF. The V call is TRBV7-3, the J call TRBJ2-1; TRBD2 matches at 10 bases. The CDR3 totals 15 residues. The V gene's germline CDR1 is SGHTA and CDR2 FQGTGA. V was pared by 0 bases and J by 7 bases, with 3 bases of the junction left unmatched.

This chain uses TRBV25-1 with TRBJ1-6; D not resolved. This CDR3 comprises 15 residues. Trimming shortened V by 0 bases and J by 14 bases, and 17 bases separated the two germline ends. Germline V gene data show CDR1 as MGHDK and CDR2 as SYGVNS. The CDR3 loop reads CASSEYSALGSTLHF. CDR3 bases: TGTGCCAGCAGTGAATATTCCGCCCTTGGATCGACCCTCCACTTT.

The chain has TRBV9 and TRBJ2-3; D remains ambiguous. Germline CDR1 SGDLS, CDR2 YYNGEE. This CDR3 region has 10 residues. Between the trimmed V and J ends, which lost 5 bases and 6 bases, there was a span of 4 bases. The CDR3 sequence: CASSGDTQYF. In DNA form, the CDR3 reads TGTGCCAGCAGTGGCGATACGCAGTATTTT.